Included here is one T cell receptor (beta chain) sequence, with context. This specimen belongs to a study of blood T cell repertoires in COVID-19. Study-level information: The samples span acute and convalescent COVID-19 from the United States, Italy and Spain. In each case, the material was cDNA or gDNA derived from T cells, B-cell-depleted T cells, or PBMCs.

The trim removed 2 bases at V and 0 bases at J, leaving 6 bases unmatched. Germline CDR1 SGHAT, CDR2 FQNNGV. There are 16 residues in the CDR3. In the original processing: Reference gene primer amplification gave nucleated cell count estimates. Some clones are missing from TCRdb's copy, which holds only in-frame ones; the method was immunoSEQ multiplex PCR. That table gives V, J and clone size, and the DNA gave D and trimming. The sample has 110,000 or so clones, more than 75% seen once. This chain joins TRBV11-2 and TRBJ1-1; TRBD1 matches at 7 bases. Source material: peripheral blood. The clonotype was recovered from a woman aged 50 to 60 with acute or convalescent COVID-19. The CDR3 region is CASSLRFGTVNTEAFF. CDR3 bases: TGTGCCAGCAGCTTAAGGTTTGGGACAGTGAACACTGAAGCTTTCTTT.